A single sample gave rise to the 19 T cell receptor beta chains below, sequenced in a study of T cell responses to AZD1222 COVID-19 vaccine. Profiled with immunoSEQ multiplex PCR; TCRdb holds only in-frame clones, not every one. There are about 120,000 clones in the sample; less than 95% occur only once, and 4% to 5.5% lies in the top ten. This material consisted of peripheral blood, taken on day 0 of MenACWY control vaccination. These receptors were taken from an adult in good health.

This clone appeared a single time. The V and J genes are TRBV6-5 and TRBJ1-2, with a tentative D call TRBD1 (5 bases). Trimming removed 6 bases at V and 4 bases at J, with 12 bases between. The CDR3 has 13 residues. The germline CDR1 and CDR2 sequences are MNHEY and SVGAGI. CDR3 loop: CASSPGTPYGYTF. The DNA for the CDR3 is TGTGCCAGCAGCCCCGGGACTCCCTATGGCTACACCTTC.

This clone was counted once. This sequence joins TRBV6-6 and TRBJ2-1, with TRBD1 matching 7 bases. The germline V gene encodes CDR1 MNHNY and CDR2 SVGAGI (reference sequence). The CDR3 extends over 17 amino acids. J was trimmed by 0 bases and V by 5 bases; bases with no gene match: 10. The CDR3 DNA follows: TGTGCCAGCAGTCGCCTTACAGGGGTCGGCTCCTACAATGAGCAGTTCTTC. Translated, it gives CASSRLTGVGSYNEQFF.

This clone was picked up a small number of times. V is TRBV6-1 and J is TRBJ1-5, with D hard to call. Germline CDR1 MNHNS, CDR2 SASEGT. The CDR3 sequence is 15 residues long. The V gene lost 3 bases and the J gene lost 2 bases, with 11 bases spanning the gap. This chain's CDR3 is CASSDEGIRNQPQHF. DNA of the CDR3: TGTGCCAGCAGTGATGAGGGAATACGCAATCAGCCCCAGCATTTT.

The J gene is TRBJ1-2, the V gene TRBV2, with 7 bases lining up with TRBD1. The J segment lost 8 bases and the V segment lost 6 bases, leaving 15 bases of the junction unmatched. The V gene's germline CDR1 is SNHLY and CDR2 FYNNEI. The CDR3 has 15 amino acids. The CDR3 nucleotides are TGTGCCAGCAGCGAACGAAAGACAGGGCCGTGGGGCTACACCTTC. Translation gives CASSERKTGPWGYTF. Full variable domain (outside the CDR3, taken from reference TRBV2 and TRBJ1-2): EPEVTQTPSHQVTQMGQEVILRCVPISNHLYFYWYRQILGQKVEFLVSFYNNEISEKSEIFDDQFSVERPDGSNFTLKIRSTKLEDSAMYFCASSERKTGPWGYTFGSGTRLTVV.

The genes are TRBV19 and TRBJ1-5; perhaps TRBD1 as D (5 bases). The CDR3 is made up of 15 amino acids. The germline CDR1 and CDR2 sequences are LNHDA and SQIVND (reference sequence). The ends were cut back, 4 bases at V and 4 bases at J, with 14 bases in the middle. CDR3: CASSTRVGLNQPQHF. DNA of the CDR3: TGTGCCAGTAGTACCAGGGTCGGCCTTAATCAGCCCCAGCATTTT.

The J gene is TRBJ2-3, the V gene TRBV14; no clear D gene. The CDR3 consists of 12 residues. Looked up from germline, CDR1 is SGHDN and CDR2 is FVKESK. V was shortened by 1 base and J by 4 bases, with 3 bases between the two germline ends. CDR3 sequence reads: CASSQAPDTQYF. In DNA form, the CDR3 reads TGTGCCAGCAGCCAAGCTCCAGATACGCAGTATTTT.

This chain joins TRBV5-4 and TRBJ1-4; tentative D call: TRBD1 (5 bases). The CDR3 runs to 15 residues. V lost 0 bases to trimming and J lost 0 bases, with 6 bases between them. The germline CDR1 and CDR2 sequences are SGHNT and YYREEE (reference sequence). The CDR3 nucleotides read TGTGCCAGCAGCTTGGGGGGCGCAACTAATGAAAAACTGTTTTTT. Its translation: CASSLGGATNEKLFF.

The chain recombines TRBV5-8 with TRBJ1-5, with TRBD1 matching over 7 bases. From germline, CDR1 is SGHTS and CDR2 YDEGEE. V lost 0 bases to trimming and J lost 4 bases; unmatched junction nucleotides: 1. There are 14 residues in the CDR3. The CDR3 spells CASSLARGNQPQHF. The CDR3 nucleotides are TGTGCCAGCAGCTTGGCCAGGGGGAATCAGCCCCAGCATTTT.

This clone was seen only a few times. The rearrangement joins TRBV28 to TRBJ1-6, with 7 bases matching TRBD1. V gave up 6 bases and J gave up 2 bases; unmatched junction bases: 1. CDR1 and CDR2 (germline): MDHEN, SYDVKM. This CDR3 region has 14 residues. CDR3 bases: TGTGCCAGCAGAGGGACAGCCTATAATTCACCCCTCCACTTT. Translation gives CASRGTAYNSPLHF.

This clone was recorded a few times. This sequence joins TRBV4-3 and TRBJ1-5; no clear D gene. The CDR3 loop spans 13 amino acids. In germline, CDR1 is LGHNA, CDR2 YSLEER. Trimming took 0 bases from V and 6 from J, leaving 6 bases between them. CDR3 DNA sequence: TGCGCCAGCAGCCAAGATCAGGCTCAGCCCCAGCATTTT. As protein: CASSQDQAQPQHF.

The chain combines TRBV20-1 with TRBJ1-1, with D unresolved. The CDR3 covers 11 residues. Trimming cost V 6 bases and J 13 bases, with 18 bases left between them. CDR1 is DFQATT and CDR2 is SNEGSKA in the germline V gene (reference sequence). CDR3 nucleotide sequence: TGCAGTGCCAAGGTGGTGGTCGCCGGTTTCTTT. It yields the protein CSAKVVVAGFF.

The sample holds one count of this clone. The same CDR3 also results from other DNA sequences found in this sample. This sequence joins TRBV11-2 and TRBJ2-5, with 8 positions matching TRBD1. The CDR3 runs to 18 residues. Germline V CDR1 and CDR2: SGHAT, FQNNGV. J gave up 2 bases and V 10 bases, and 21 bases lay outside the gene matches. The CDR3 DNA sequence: TGTGCCACTATGAAAAGGCAGGGGGCCCCCGGGACGCAAGAGACCCAGTACTTC. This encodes CATMKRQGAPGTQETQYF.

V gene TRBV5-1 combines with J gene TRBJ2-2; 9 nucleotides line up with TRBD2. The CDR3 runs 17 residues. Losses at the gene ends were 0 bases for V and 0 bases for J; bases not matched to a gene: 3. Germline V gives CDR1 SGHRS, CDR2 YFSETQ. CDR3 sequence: CASSLGPSGANTGELFF. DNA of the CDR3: TGCGCCAGCAGCTTGGGTCCTAGCGGGGCGAACACCGGGGAGCTGTTTTTT. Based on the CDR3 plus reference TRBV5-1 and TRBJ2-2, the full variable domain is KAGVTQTPRYLIKTRGQQVTLSCSPISGHRSVSWYQQTPGQGLQFLFEYFSETQRNKGNFPGRFSGRQFSNSRSEMNVSTLELGDSALYLCASSLGPSGANTGELFFGEGSRLTVL.

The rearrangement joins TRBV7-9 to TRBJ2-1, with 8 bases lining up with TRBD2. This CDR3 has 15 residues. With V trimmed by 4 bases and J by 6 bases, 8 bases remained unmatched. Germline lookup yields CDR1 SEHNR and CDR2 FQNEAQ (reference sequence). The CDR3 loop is CASSSGTRDFNEQFF. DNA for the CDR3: TGTGCCAGCAGCTCCGGGACTAGAGACTTCAATGAGCAGTTCTTC.

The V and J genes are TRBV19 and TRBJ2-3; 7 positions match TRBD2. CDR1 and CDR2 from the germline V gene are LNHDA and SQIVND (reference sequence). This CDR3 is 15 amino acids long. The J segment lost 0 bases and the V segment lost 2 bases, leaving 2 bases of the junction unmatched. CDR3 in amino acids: CASSILLASTDTQYF. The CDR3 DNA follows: TGTGCCAGTAGTATATTACTAGCGAGCACAGATACGCAGTATTTT.

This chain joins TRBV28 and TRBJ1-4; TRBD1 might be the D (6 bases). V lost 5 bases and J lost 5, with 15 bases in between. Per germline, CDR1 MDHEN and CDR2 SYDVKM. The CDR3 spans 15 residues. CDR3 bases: TGTGCCAGCAGTACATCCCGGGACACAAATGAAAAACTGTTTTTT. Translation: CASSTSRDTNEKLFF. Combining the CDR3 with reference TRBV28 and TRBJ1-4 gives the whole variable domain DVKVTQSSRYLVKRTGEKVFLECVQDMDHENMFWYRQDPGLGLRLIYFSYDVKMKEKGDIPEGYSVSREKKERFSLILESASTNQTSMYLCASSTSRDTNEKLFFGSGTQLSVL.

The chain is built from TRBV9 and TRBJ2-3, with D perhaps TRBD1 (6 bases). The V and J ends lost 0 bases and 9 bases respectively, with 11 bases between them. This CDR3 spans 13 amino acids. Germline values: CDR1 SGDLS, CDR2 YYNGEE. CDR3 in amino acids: CASSVEGQGTQYF. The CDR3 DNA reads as TGTGCCAGCAGCGTAGAGGGACAAGGGACGCAGTATTTT. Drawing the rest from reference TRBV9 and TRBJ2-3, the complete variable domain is DSGVTQTPKHLITATGQRVTLRCSPRSGDLSVYWYQQSLDQGLQFLIQYYNGEERAKGNILERFSAQQFPDLHSELNLSSLELGDSALYFCASSVEGQGTQYFGPGTRLTVL.

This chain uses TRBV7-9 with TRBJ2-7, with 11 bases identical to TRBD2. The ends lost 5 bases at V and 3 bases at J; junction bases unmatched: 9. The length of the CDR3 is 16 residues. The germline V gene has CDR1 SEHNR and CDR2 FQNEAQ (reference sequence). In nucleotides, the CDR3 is TGTGCCAGCAGCACCCGACTAGCGGGAAATGACTACGAGCAGTACTTC. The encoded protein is CASSTRLAGNDYEQYF.

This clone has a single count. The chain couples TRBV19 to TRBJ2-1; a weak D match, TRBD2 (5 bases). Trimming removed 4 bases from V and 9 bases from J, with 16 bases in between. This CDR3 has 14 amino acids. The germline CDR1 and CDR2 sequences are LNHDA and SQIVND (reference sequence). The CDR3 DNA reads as TGTGCCAGTAGTAACCTCGGACTTGCCGGTGAGCAGTTCTTC. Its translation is CASSNLGLAGEQFF.